Described below is a single T cell receptor beta chain sequence and its context. Its target is unknown. The sample is drawn from a study of T-cell reconstitution after alpha-beta-depleted transplantation in children. Overall study findings and caveats: The high TCRbeta diversity at day 60 in some patients came from surviving recipient T cells and thymic progenitors. There were reportedly several hundred expanded graft clones from which alpha-beta T cells came about two months after transplant. The main origin of T-cell counts and diversity one year after transplant was newly produced T cells.

A library of TCRbeta sequences, prepared with unique molecular identifiers, was generated. TCRdb re-analysed the PCR reads in MiXCR, keeping a single row per CDR3 protein. This table has 250,000 to 400,000 distinct CDR3 sequences, approximately 23% appearing once. Per germline, CDR1 MGHRA and CDR2 YSYEKL. The CDR3 runs to 14 residues. V was cut by 3 bases and J by 0 bases, with 8 bases left in between. Sample: PBMCs, mostly from graft donor cells, taken 180 days after TCRalphabeta/CD19-depleted stem cell transplant. This receptor was taken from a male patient between 10 and 17 years old who had a stem cell transplant for acute lymphoblastic leukemia, so the T cells may come from the graft donor. The genes are TRBV4-1 and TRBJ2-5; D gene uncertain. The CDR3 bases are TGCGCCAGCAGCCAGCTCCAAGACCAAGAGACCCAGTACTTC. It yields the protein CASSQLQDQETQYF.